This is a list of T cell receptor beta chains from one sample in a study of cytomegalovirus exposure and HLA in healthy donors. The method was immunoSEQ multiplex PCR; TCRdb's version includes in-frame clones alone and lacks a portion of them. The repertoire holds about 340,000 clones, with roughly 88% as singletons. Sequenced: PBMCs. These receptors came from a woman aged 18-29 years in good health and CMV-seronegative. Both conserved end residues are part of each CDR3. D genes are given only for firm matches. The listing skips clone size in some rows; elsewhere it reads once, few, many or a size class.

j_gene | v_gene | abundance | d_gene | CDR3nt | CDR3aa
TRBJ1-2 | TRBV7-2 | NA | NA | TGTGCCAGCACCCAGTGGGGGGGTGGCTACACCTTC | CASTQWGGGYTF
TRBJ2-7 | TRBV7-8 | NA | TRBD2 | TGTGCCAGCAGCTTAGACGGGGCTAGCGGGGCCTACGAGCAGTACTTC | CASSLDGASGAYEQYF
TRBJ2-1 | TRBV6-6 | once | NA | TGTGCCAGCAGCCGCAGGGGTTGGGGTGAGCAGTTCTTC | CASSRRGWGEQFF
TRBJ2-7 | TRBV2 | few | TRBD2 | TGTGCCAGCAGTGAAGGAAGGGATCTAGCGGGGACCTACGAGCAGTACTTC | CASSEGRDLAGTYEQYF
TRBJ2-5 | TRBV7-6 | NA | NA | TGTGCCAGCAGCTTTAGCCGCGACGACCTGAAAGAGACCCAGTACTTC | CASSFSRDDLKETQYF
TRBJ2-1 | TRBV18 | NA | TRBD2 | TGTGCCAGCTCACTGCTACCGGGACTAGGGGTCTACAATGAGCAGTTCTTC | CASSLLPGLGVYNEQFF
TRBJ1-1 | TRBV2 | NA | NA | TGTGCCAGCAGTGAACCCGCGGGAAGGGTCCCAGAAGCTTTCTTT | CASSEPAGRVPEAFF
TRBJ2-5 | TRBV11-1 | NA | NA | TGTGCCAGCAGCTTAGAGGGCCGAGCAGGGCAGGAGACCCAGTACTTC | CASSLEGRAGQETQYF
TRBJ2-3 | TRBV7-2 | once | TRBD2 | TGTGCCAGCAGCTTAGGATTGGGCGGGAGAGAATATACGCAGTATTTT | CASSLGLGGREYTQYF
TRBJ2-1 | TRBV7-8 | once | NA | TGTGCCAGCAGCTTAGTCGGGGGGCCCTCCTACAATGAGCAGTTCTTC | CASSLVGGPSYNEQFF
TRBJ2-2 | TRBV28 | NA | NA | TGTGCCAGCAGTCCGACCGGGGAGCTGTTTTTT | CASSPTGELFF
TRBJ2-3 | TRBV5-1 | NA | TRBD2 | TGCGCCAGCAGCGTAGGACTAGCGGGAGGCTTCACAGATACGCAGTATTTT | CASSVGLAGGFTDTQYF
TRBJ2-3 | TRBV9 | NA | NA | TGTGCCAGCTCTACTGCGGCAGATACGCAGTATTTT | CASSTAADTQYF
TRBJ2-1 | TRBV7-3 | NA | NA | TGTGCCAGCAGCCTTATGGGCCCCTACAATGAGCAGTTCTTC | CASSLMGPYNEQFF
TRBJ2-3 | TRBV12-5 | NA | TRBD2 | TGTGCTAGTGGTTCACCAGCGGGAGGGACGGATACGCAGTATTTT | CASGSPAGGTDTQYF
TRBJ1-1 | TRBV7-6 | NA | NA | TGTGCCAGCAGCAGCCGGGGGGGTGCCGCTGAAGCTTTCTTT | CASSSRGGAAEAFF